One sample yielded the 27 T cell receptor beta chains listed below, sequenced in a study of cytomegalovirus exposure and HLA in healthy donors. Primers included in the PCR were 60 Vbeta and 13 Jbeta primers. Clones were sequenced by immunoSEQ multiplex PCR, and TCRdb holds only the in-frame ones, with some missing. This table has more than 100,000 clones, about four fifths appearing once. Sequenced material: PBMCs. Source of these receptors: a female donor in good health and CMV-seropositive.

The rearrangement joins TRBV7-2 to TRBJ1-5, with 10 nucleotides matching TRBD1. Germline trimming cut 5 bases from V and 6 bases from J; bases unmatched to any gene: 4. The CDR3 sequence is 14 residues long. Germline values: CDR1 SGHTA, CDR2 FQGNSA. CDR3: CASSTDRGRQPQHF. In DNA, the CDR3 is TGTGCCAGCAGCACCGACAGGGGGCGTCAGCCCCAGCATTTT.

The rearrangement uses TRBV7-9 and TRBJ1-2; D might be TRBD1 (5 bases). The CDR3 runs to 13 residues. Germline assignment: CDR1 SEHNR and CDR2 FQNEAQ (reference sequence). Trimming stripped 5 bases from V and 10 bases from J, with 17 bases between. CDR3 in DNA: TGTGCCAGCAGCAAGACCAGGGAGGGGAACTACACCTTC. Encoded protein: CASSKTREGNYTF.

CDR3 loop: CASSLTSGDYEQYF. CDR3 in DNA: TGTGCCAGCAGCCTAACTAGCGGGGACTACGAGCAGTACTTC. This rearrangement joins TRBV11-2 to TRBJ2-7; 10 positions agree with TRBD2. This CDR3 is 14 amino acids long. Germline V gives CDR1 SGHAT, CDR2 FQNNGV. Trimming removed 5 bases from V and 3 bases from J; junction bases left unmatched: 4. Based on the CDR3 plus reference TRBV11-2 and TRBJ2-7, the full variable domain is EAGVAQSPRYKIIEKRQSVAFWCNPISGHATLYWYQQILGQGPKLLIQFQNNGVVDDSQLPKDRFSAERLKGVDSTLKIQPAKLEDSAVYLCASSLTSGDYEQYFGPGTRLTVT.

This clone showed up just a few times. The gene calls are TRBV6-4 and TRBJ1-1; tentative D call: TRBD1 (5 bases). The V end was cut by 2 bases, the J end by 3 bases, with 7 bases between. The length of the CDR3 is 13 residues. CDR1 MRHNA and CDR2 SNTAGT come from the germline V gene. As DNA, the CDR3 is TGTGCCAGCAGTGACGGGGCCCACACTGAAGCTTTCTTT. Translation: CASSDGAHTEAFF.

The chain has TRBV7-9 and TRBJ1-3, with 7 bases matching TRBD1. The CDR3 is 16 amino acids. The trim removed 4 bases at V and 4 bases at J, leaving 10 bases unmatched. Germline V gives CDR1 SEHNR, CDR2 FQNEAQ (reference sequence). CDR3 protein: CASSYPQGTDGNTIYF. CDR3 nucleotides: TGTGCCAGCAGCTACCCACAGGGGACAGACGGAAACACCATATATTTT.

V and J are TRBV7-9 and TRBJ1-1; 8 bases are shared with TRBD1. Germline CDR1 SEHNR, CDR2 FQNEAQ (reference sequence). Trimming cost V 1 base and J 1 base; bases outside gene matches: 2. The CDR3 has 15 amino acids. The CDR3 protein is CASSLEGTGNTEAFF. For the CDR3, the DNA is TGTGCCAGCAGCTTAGAAGGGACAGGGAACACTGAAGCTTTCTTT.

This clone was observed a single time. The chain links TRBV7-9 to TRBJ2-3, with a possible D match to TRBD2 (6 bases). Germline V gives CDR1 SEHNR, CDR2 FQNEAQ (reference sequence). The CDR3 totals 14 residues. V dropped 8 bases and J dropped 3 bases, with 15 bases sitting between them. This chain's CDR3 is CASGRRALTDTQYF. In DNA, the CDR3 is TGTGCCAGCGGGAGGCGGGCCCTGACAGATACGCAGTATTTT.

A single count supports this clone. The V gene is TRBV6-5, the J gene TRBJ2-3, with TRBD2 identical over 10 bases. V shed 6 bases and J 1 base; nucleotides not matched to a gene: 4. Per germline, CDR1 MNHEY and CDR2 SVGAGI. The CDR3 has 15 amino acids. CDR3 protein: CASRNLAGGTDTQYF. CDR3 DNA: TGTGCCAGCAGAAACCTAGCGGGGGGCACAGATACGCAGTATTTT.

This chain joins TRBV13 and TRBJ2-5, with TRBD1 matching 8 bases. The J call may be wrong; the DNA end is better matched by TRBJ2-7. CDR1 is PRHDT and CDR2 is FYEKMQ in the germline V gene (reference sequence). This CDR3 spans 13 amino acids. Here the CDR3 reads CASSLDRAYEQYF. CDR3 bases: TGTGCCAGCAGCTTGGACAGGGCCTACGAGCAGTACTTC.

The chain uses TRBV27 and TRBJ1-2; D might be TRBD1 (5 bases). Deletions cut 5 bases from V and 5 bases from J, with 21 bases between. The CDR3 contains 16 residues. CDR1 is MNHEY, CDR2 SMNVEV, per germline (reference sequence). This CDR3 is CASSPWDSGGVYGYTF. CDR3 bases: TGTGCCAGCAGTCCGTGGGACTCCGGGGGAGTGTATGGCTACACCTTC.

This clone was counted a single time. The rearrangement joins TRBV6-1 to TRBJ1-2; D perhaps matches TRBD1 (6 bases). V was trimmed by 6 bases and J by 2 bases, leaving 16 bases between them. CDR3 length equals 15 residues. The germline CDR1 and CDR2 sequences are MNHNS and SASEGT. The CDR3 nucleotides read TGTGCCAGCAGCCTAAGTTCCGGGACAAACTATGGCTACACCTTC. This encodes CASSLSSGTNYGYTF.

The CDR3, as DNA: TGTGCCAGCAGCTTAGGAGGGAGTCGCAATCAGCCCCAGCATTTT. Its translation is CASSLGGSRNQPQHF. This chain connects TRBV7-8 to TRBJ1-5; D gene unclear. CDR1 and CDR2 from the germline V gene are SGHVS and FQNEAQ. This CDR3 has 15 amino acids. Trimming stripped 1 base from V and 2 bases from J, with 9 bases between.

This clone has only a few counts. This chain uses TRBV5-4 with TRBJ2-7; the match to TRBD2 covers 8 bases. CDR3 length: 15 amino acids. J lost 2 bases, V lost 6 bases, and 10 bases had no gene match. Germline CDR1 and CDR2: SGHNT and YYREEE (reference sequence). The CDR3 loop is CASTSQPGGAYEQYF. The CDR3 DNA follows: TGTGCCAGCACCTCCCAACCCGGGGGGGCCTACGAGCAGTACTTC.

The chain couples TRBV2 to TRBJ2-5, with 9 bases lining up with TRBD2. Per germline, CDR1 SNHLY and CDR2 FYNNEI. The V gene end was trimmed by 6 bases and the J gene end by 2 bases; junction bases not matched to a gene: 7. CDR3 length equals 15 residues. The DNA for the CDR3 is TGTGCCAGCAGGGTTGGTAGCGGGAGTCAAGAGACCCAGTACTTC. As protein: CASRVGSGSQETQYF.

Written as DNA, the CDR3 is TGTGCCAGCAGTTGGTACCGACAGGGTGATTCACCCCTCCACTTT. Protein sequence: CASSWYRQGDSPLHF. This sequence joins TRBV28 and TRBJ1-6, with 7 bases lining up with TRBD1. V gave up 4 bases and J gave up 8 bases; unmatched junction bases: 8. The germline gives CDR1 MDHEN, CDR2 SYDVKM. The CDR3 length is 15 residues. The full variable domain, in which reference TRBV28 and TRBJ1-6 provide the parts outside the CDR3, is DVKVTQSSRYLVKRTGEKVFLECVQDMDHENMFWYRQDPGLGLRLIYFSYDVKMKEKGDIPEGYSVSREKKERFSLILESASTNQTSMYLCASSWYRQGDSPLHFGNGTRLTVT.

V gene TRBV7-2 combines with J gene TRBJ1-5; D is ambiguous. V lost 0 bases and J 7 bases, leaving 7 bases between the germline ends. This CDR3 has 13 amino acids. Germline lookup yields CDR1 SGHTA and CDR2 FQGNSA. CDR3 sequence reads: CASSLAEVQPQHF. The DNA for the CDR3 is TGTGCCAGCAGCTTAGCGGAGGTGCAGCCCCAGCATTTT.

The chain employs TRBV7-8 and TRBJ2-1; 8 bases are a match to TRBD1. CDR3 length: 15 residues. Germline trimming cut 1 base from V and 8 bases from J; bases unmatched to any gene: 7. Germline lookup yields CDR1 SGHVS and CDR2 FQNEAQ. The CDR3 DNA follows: TGTGCCAGCAGCTTAGAGGGGACAGGACGGTATGAGCAGTTCTTC. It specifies CASSLEGTGRYEQFF. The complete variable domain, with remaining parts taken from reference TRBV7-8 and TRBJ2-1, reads GAGVSQSPRYKVAKRGQDVALRCDPISGHVSLFWYQQALGQGPEFLTYFQNEAQLDKSGLPSDRFFAERPEGSVSTLKIQRTQQEDSAVYLCASSLEGTGRYEQFFGPGTRLTVL.

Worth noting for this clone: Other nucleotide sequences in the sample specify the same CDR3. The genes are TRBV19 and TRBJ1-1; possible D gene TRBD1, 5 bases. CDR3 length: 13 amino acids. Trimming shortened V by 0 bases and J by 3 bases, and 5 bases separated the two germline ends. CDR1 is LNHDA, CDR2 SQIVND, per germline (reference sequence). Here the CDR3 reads CASSIDRDTEAFF. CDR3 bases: TGTGCCAGTAGTATAGACAGGGACACTGAAGCTTTCTTT.

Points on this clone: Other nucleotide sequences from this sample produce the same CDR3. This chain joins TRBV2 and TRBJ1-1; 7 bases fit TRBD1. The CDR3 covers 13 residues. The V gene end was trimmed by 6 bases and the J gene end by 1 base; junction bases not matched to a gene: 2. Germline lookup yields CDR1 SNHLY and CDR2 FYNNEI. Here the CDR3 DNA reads TGTGCCAGCAGGCGGGACAGGAACACTGAAGCTTTCTTT. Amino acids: CASRRDRNTEAFF.

DNA of the CDR3: TGCGCCAGCAGCCAAGAGGGGGCCGGGAGGGCTTACTCACCCCTCCACTTT. It codes for CASSQEGAGRAYSPLHF. This sequence joins TRBV4-1 and TRBJ1-6; D possibly corresponds to TRBD1 (6 bases). V was clipped by 0 bases and J by 10 bases, with 19 bases between them. The germline V gene has CDR1 MGHRA and CDR2 YSYEKL. The CDR3 sequence is 17 residues long.

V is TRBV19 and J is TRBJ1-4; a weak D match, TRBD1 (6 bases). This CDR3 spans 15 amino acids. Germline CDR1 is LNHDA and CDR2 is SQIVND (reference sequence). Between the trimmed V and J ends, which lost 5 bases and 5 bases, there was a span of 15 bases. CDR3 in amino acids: CASSSGQSLNEKLFF. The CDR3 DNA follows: TGTGCCAGTAGTTCCGGACAGTCCTTGAATGAAAAACTGTTTTTT.

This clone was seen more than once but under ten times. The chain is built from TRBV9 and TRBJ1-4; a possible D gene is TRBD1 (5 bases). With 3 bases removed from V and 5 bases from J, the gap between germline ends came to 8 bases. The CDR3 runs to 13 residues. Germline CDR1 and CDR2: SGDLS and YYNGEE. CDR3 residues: CASSARQNEKLFF. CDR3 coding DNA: TGTGCCAGCAGCGCCAGACAGAATGAAAAACTGTTTTTT.

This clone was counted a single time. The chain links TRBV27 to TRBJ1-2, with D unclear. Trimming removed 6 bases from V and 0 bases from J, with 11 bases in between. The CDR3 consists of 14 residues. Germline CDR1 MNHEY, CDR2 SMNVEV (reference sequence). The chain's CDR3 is CASSGTGANYGYTF. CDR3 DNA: TGTGCCAGCAGCGGAACCGGGGCTAACTATGGCTACACCTTC.

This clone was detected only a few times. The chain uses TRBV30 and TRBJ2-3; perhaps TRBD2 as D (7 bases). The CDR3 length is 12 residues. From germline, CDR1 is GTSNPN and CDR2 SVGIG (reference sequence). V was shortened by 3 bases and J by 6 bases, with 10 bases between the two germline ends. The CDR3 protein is CAWSKGGDTQYF. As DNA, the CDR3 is TGTGCCTGGAGCAAGGGGGGGGATACGCAGTATTTT.

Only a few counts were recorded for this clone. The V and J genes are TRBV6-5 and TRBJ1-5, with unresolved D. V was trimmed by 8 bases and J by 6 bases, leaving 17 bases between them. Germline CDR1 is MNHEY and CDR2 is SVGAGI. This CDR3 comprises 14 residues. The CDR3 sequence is CASGKRGPVQPQHF. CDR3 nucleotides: TGTGCCAGCGGTAAGAGAGGCCCCGTTCAGCCCCAGCATTTT.

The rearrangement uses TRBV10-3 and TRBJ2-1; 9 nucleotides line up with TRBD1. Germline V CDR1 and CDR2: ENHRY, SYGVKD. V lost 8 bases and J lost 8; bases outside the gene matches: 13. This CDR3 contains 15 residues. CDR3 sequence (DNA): TGTGCCATCGGGAAGGAACAGGGGGCACCCGATGAGCAGTTCTTC. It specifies CAIGKEQGAPDEQFF.

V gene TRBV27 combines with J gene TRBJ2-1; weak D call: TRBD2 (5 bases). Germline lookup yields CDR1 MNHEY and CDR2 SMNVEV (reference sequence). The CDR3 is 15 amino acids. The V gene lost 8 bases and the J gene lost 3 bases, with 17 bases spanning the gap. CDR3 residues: CASGPLGSVYNEQFF. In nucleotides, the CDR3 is TGTGCCAGCGGCCCCCTGGGTAGCGTCTACAATGAGCAGTTCTTC.